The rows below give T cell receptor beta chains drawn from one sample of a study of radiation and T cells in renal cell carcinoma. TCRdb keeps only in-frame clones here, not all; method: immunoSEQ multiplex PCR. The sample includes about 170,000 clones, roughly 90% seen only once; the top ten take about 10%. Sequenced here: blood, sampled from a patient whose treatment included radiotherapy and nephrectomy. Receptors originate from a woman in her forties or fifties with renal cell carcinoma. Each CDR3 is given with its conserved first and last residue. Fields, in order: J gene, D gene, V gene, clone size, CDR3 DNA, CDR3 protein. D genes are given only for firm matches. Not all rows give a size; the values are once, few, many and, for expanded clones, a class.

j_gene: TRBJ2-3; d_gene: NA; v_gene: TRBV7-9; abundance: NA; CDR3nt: TGTGCCAGCAGCGCAATGACAGATACGCAGTATTTT; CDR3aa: CASSAMTDTQYF
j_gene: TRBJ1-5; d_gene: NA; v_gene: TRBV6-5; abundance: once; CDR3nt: TGTGCCAGCAGTTACGGGGGGGCGGGTCAGCCCCAGCATTTT; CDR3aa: CASSYGGAGQPQHF
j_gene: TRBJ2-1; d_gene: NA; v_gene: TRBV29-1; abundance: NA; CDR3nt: TGCAGCGTTGTACCCCTCTACAATGAGCAGTTCTTC; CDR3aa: CSVVPLYNEQFF
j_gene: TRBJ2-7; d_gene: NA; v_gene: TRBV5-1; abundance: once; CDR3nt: TGCGCCAGCAGCCTGTGGCAGGGTGATTTGGCGACGCAGTACTTC; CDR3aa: CASSLWQGDLATQYF
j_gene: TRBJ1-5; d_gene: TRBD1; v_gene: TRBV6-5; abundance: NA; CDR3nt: TGTGCCAGCAGTTACTCAGGGACAGGCAATCAGCCCCAGCATTTT; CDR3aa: CASSYSGTGNQPQHF
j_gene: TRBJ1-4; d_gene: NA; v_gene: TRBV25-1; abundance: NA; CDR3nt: TGTGCCAGCAGTGAATTGGCAGCTAATGAAAAACTGTTTTTT; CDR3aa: CASSELAANEKLFF
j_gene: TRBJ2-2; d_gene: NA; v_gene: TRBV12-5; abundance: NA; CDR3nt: TGTGCTAGTGGTATCGATGCCCCCACCGGGGAGCTGTTTTTT; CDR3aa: CASGIDAPTGELFF
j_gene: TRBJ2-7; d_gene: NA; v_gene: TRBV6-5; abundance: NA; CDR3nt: TGTGCCAGCAGTTTAAAGGGAACCTACGAGCAGTACTTC; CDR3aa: CASSLKGTYEQYF
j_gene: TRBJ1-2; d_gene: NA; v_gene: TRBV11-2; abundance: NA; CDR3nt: TGTGCCAGCAGCTTAGTGGGACTCTTCGGCTACACCTTC; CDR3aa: CASSLVGLFGYTF
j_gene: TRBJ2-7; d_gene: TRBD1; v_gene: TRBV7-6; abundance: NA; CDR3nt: TGTGCCAGCAGCCGGGGACAGGATCCCTACGAGCAGTACTTC; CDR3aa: CASSRGQDPYEQYF
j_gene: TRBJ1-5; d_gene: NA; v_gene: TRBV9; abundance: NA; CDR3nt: TGTGCCAGCAGCGTAGGGACATCCAATCAGCCCCAGCATTTT; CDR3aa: CASSVGTSNQPQHF
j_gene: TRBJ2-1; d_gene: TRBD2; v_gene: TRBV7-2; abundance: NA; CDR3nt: TGTGCCAGCAGCCCACGGACTAGCGGGGGGCTCTACAATGAGCAGTTCTTC; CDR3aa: CASSPRTSGGLYNEQFF
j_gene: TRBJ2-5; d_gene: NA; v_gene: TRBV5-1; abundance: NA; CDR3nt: TGCGCCAGCAGCTTGGGAGGGACGGGAGAGACCCAGTACTTC; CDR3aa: CASSLGGTGETQYF
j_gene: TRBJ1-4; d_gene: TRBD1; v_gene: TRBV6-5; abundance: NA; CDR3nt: TGTGCCAGCAGAGGGGGCCGTGCTAATGAAAAACTGTTTTTT; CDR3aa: CASRGGRANEKLFF
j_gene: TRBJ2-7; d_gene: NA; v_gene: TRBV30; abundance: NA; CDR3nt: TGTGCCTGGGGCAGGGTTGCGTACGAGCAGTACTTC; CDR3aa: CAWGRVAYEQYF
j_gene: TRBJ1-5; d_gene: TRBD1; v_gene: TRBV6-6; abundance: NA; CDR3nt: TGTGCCAGCAAGGACAGGGACGTGATTAATCAGCCCCAGCATTTT; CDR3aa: CASKDRDVINQPQHF
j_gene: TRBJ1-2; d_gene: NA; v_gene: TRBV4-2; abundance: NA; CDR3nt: TGTGCCAGCAGCCAAGAAATGAGAAACTATGGCTACACCTTC; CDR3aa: CASSQEMRNYGYTF
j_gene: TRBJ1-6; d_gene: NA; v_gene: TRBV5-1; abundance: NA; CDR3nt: TGCGCCAGCAGCAGGGACGTAAATTCACCCCTCCACTTT; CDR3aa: CASSRDVNSPLHF
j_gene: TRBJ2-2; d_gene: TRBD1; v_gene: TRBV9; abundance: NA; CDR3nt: TGTGCCAGCAGCGAGCAGGACAGGCGCCGGGAGCTGTTTTTT; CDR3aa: CASSEQDRRRELFF
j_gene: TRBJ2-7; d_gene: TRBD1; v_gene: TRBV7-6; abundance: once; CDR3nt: TGTGCCAGCAGCACCCAAACAGGGGGCGAGCAGTACTTC; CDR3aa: CASSTQTGGEQYF
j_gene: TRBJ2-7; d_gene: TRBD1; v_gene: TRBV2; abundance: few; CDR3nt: TGTGCCAGCACCTTGGGGGGACAGGCTAGGATTGACGAGCAGTACTTC; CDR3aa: CASTLGGQARIDEQYF
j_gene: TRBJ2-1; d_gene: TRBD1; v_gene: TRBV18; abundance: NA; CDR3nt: TGTGCCAGCTCACCGACAGGGTTGAGGAATGAGCAGTTCTTC; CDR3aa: CASSPTGLRNEQFF
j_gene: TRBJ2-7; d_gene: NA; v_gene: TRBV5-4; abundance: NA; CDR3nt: TGTGCCAGCAGCTTGAGGGGATCTAGAGAGCAGTACTTC; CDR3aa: CASSLRGSREQYF
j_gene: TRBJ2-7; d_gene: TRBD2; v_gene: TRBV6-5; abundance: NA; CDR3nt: TGTGCCAGCAGTTACTCGAGGACTAGCGGGGACCACGAGCAGTACTTC; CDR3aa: CASSYSRTSGDHEQYF
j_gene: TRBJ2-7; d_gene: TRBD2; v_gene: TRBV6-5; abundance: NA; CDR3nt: TGTGCCAGCAGTTACAGGACTAGCGGGGGCCTCTACGAGCAGTACTTC; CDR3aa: CASSYRTSGGLYEQYF
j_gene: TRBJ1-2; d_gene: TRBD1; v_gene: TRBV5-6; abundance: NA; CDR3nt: TGTGCCAGCAGCTGGACAGGGACGGGCTACACCTTC; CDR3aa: CASSWTGTGYTF
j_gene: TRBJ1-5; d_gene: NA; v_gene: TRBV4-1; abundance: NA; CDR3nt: TGCGCCAGCAGCCACCCAGGGAATCAGCCCCAGCATTTT; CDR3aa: CASSHPGNQPQHF
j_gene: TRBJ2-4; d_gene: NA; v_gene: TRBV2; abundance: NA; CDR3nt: TGTGCCAGCAGTGAAATTTCGCACAGGGAGTACATTCAGTACTTC; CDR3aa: CASSEISHREYIQYF
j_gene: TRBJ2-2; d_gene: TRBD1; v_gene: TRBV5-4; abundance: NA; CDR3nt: TGTGCCAGCAGCTCAGGACAGGACACCGGGGAGCTGTTTTTT; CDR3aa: CASSSGQDTGELFF
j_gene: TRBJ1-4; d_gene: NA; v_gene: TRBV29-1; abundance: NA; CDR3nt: TGCAGCGTTGAACAGGCAACTAATGAAAAACTGTTTTTT; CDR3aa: CSVEQATNEKLFF
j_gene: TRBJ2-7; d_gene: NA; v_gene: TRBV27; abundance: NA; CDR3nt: TGTGCCAGCAGTATGTGGGGAGGCTCAACCTACGAGCAGTACTTC; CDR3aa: CASSMWGGSTYEQYF
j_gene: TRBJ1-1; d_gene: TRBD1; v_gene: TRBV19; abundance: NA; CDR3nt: TGTGCCAGTAGCAAGACAGGGCCGTACACTGAAGCTTTCTTT; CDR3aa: CASSKTGPYTEAFF
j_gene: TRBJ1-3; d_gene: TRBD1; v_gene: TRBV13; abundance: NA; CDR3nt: TGTGCCAGCAGTGGGACAGGTAGCTCTGGAAACACCATATATTTT; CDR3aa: CASSGTGSSGNTIYF
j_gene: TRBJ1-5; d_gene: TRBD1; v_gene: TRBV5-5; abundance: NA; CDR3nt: TGTGCCAGCAGCTTTGGACAGGGGAACAATCAGCCCCAGCATTTT; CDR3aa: CASSFGQGNNQPQHF
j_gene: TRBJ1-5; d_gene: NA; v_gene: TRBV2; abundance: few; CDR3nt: TGTGCCAGCAGGGCCCTAAATCAGCCCCAGCATTTT; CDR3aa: CASRALNQPQHF
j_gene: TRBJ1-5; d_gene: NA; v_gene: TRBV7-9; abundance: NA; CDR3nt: TGTGCCAGCAGCTTAGTGGAGATGGGTAGCGGGCAGCCCCAGCATTTT; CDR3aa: CASSLVEMGSGQPQHF
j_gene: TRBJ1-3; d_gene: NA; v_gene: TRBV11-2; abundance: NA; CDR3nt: TGTGCCAGCAGCTTAGGACCGATCTCTGGAAACACCATATATTTT; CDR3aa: CASSLGPISGNTIYF
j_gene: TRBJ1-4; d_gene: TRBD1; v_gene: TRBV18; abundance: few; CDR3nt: TGTGCCAGCTCGCCGGGACAGGGGGCGCGGGAAAAACTGTTTTTT; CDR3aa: CASSPGQGAREKLFF
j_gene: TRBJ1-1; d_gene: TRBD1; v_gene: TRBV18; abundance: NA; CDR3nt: TGTGCCAGCTCACTCGCGGGACAGCAAGCTTTCTTT; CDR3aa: CASSLAGQQAFF